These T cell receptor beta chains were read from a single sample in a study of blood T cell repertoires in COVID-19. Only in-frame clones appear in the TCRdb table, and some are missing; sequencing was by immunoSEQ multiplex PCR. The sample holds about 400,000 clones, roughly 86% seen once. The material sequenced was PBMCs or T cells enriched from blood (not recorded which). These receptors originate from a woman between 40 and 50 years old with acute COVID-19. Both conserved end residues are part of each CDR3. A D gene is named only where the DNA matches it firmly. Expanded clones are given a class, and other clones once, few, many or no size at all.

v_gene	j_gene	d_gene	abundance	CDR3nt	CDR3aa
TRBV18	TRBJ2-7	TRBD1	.	TGTGCCAGCTCAGCACAGGGGCGTTCCTACGAGCAGTACTTC	CASSAQGRSYEQYF
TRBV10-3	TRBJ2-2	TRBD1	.	TGTGCCATCAGTGTCCGGGACAGGGGCACCGGGGAGCTGTTTTTT	CAISVRDRGTGELFF
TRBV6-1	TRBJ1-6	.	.	TGTGCCAGCAGTGACCTATTCCCGGGGGGCTATAATTCACCCCTCCACTTT	CASSDLFPGGYNSPLHF
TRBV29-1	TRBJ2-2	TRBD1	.	TGCAGCGTCCGACAGGGTGCCGGGGAGCTGTTTTTT	CSVRQGAGELFF
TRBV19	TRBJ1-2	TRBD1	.	TGTGCCAGCAAAGGACAGGGGGATGGCTACACCTTC	CASKGQGDGYTF
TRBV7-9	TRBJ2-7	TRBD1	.	TGTGCCAGCAGCATCGACAGGGGGGAGCAGTACTTC	CASSIDRGEQYF
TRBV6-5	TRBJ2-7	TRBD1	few	TGTGCCAGCAGTCACAGGGGGTATCCCTACGAGCAGTACTTC	CASSHRGYPYEQYF
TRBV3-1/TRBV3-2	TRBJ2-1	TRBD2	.	TGTGCCAGCAGCCAACGGACTAGCCTAAGATACAATGAGCAGTTCTTC	CASSQRTSLRYNEQFF
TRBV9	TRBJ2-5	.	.	TGTGCCAGCAGCGTAGATAGGGGTACTCAAGAGACCCAGTACTTC	CASSVDRGTQETQYF
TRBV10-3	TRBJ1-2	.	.	TGTGCCATCAGTGGCTCAGGGTTTGGTGGCTACACCTTC	CAISGSGFGGYTF
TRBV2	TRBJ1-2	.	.	TGTGCCAGCAGTCTCAGGACAGTCAACTATGGCTACACCTTC	CASSLRTVNYGYTF
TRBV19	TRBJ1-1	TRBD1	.	TGTGCCAGTAGTCTCCGGGGACAGGGAGGGACTGAAGCTTTCTTT	CASSLRGQGGTEAFF
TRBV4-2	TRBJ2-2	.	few	TGTGCCAGCAGCCAGACTAGTACCGGGGAGCTGTTTTTT	CASSQTSTGELFF
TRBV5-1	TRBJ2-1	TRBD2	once	TGCGCCAGCGAACTAGCGGGGGAGCAGTTCTTC	CASELAGEQFF
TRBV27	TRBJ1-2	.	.	TGTGCCAGCAGACTAAACAAGGCCGATGGCTACACCTTC	CASRLNKADGYTF